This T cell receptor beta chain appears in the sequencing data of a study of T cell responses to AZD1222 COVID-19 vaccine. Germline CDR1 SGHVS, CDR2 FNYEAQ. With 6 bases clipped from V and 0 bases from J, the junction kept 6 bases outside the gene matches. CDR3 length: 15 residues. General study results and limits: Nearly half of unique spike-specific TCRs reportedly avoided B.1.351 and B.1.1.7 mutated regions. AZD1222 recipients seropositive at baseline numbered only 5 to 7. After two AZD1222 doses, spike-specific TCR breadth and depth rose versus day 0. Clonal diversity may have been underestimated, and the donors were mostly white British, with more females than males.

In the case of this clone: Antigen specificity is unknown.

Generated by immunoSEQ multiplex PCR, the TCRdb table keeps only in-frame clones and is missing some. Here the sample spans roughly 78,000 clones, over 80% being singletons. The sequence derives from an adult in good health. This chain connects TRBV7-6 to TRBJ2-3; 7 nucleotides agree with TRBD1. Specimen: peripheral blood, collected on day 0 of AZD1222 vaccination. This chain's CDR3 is CASSYRGLSTDTQYF. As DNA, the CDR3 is TGTGCCAGCAGTTACAGGGGTCTAAGCACAGATACGCAGTATTTT. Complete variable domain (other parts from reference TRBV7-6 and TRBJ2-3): GAGVSQSPRYKVTKRGQDVALRCDPISGHVSLYWYRQALGQGPEFLTYFNYEAQQDKSGLPNDRFSAERPEGSISTLTIQRTEQRDSAMYRCASSYRGLSTDTQYFGPGTRLTVL.